A selection of T cell receptor beta chains follows, all from one sample in a study of blood T cell repertoires in COVID-19. Measured with immunoSEQ multiplex PCR; TCRdb has only the in-frame clones, and not every one. The sample has approximately 230,000 clones, approximately 82% seen once. Sample: PBMCs or T cells enriched from blood (not recorded which). The receptors were gathered from a man between 35 and 55 years old who had recovered from COVID-19. CDR3s include the opening cysteine and the closing phenylalanine or tryptophan. A D gene is named only where the DNA matches it firmly. Expanded clones get a size class; other rows say once, few or many, or leave the size out.

TRBV9	TRBJ2-1	TRBD2	once	CASSGGTRVNEQFF	TGTGCCAGCAGCGGCGGGACTAGAGTCAATGAGCAGTTCTTC
TRBV7-2	TRBJ2-7	TRBD2	.	CASSFSGTYSWEQYF	TGTGCCAGCAGCTTTAGCGGGACCTACTCTTGGGAGCAGTACTTC
TRBV5-6	TRBJ1-2	TRBD1	.	CASSLTGGGYTF	TGTGCCAGCAGCTTAACAGGGGGTGGCTACACCTTC
TRBV7-2	TRBJ2-1	TRBD2	.	CASSPVASGGSNEQFF	TGTGCCAGCAGCCCAGTGGCTAGCGGGGGGTCTAATGAGCAGTTCTTC
TRBV29-1	TRBJ2-6	.	.	CSAAVASGANVLTF	TGCAGCGCTGCGGTTGCCTCTGGGGCCAACGTCCTGACTTTC
TRBV2	TRBJ1-1	TRBD1	.	CASRPTTRQGVEAFF	TGTGCCAGCAGACCAACGACCCGACAGGGGGTCGAAGCTTTCTTT
TRBV20-1	TRBJ2-1	TRBD2	.	CSAGGGLAGFGQFF	TGCAGTGCTGGTGGGGGACTAGCGGGGTTTGGGCAGTTCTTC
TRBV4-3	TRBJ1-2	TRBD1	few	CASSQKGAWYGYTF	TGCGCCAGCAGCCAGAAGGGGGCTTGGTATGGCTACACCTTC
TRBV2	TRBJ1-1	TRBD1	.	CASNLGQVNTEAFF	TGTGCCAGCAACCTGGGACAGGTGAACACTGAAGCTTTCTTT
TRBV18	TRBJ2-3	.	few	CASSPQGPFFDTQYF	TGTGCCAGCTCACCGCAGGGCCCTTTTTTTGATACGCAGTATTTT
TRBV5-6	TRBJ1-5	.	few	CASSFIAQGEPQHF	TGTGCCAGCAGCTTCATCGCACAAGGGGAGCCCCAGCATTTT
TRBV5-1	TRBJ1-6	.	.	CASGTTGQKPLHF	TGCGCCAGCGGCACTACTGGACAGAAACCCCTCCACTTT
TRBV19	TRBJ2-7	TRBD2	.	CASSIRTSVNYEQYF	TGTGCCAGTAGTATCAGGACTAGCGTGAACTACGAGCAGTACTTC
TRBV7-2	TRBJ1-1	.	.	CASSLVRDTEAFF	TGTGCCAGCAGCTTAGTCAGGGACACTGAAGCTTTCTTT
TRBV5-1	TRBJ2-2	TRBD1	.	CASSPPGQTGELFF	TGCGCCAGCAGCCCTCCGGGACAGACCGGGGAGCTGTTTTTT
TRBV4-1	TRBJ1-4	.	.	CASSQDEGRSRFF	TGCGCCAGCAGCCAAGATGAGGGCAGGAGCAGATTTTTT
TRBV4-1	TRBJ1-1	.	.	CASSQPTTVNTEAFF	TGCGCCAGCAGCCAACCGACGACAGTGAACACTGAAGCTTTCTTT